The source of this TCR beta chain is a study of shared clonotypes between healthy human individuals. This table comes from immunoSEQ multiplex PCR, and its TCRdb copy is limited to in-frame clones, with some not included. Of about 2,500,000 clones listed, approximately 94% are singletons. CDR3 length equals 15 residues. CDR1 and CDR2 from the germline V gene are SGHDN and FVKESK. The V end was cut by 0 bases, the J end by 4 bases, with 12 bases between. Input material: naive CD4+ T cells sorted from blood. The subset here: CD45RA+ positively selected. V is TRBV14 and J is TRBJ2-5, with unresolved D. The receptor's source is a young man in good health. The CDR3: CASSQESASGETQYF. DNA for the CDR3: TGTGCCAGCAGCCAAGAATCGGCTAGTGGAGAGACCCAGTACTTC.